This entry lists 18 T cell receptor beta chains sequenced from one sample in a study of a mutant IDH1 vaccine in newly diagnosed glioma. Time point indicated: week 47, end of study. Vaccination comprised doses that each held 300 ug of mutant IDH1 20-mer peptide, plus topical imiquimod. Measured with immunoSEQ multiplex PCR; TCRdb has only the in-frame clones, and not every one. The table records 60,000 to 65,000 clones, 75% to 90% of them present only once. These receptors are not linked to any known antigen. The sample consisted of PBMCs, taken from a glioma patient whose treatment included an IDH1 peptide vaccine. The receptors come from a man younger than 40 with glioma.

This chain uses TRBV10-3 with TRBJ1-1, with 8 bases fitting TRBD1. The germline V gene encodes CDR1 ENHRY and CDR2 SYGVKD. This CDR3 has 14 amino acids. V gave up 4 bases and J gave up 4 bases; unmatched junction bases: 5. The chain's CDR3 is CAISVQGAGTEAFF. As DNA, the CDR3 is TGTGCCATCAGTGTTCAGGGGGCCGGCACTGAAGCTTTCTTT.

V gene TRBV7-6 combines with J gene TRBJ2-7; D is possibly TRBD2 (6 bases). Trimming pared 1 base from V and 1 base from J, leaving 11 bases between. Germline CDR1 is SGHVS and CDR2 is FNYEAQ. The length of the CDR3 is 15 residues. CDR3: CASSLESGRSYEQYF. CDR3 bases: TGTGCCAGCAGCTTAGAGTCAGGGAGGTCCTACGAGCAGTACTTC.

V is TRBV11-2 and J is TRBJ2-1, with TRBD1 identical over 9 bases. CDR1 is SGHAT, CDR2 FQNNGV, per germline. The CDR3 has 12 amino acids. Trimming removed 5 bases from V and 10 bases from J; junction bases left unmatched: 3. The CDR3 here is CASSLGQGEQFF. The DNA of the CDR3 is TGTGCCAGCAGCCTAGGACAGGGGGAGCAGTTCTTC.

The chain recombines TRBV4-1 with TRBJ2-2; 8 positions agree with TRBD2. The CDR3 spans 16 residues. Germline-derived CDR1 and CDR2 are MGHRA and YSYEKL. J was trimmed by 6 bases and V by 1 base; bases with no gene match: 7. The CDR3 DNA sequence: TGCGCCAGCAGCCAAGGTTCCGGGGGGGCTTCCGGGGAGCTGTTTTTT. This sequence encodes CASSQGSGGASGELFF.

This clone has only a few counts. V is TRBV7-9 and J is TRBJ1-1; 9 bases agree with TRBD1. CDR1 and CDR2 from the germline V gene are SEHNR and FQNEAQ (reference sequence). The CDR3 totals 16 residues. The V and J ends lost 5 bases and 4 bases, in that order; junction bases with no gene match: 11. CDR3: CASSPDRGAVGTEAFF. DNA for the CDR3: TGTGCCAGCAGCCCCGACAGGGGGGCGGTGGGCACTGAAGCTTTCTTT.

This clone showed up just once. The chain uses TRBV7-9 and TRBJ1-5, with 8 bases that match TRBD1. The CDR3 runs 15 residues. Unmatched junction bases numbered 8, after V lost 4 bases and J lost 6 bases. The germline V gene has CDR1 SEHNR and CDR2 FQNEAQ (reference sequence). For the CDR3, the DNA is TGTGCCAGCAGCTCTTCTCAGGGGGCGGTTCAGCCCCAGCATTTT. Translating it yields CASSSSQGAVQPQHF.

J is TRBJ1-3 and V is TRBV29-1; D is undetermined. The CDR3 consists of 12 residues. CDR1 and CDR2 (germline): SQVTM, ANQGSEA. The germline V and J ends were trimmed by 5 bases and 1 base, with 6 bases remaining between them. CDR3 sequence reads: CSVLASGNTIYF. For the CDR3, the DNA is TGCAGCGTTTTGGCGTCTGGAAACACCATATATTTT. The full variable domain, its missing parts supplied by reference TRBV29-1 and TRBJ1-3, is SAVISQKPSRDICQRGTSLTIQCQVDSQVTMMFWYRQQPGQSLTLIATANQGSEATYESGFVIDKFPISRPNLTFSTLTVSNMSPEDSSIYLCSVLASGNTIYFGEGSWLTVV.

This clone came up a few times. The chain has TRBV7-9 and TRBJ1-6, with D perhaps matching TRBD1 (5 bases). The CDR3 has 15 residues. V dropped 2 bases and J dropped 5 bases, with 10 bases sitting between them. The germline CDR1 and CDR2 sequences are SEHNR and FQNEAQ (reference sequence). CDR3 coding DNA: TGTGCCAGCAGCTTATTGGGACTGGATAATTCACCCCTCCACTTT. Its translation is CASSLLGLDNSPLHF.

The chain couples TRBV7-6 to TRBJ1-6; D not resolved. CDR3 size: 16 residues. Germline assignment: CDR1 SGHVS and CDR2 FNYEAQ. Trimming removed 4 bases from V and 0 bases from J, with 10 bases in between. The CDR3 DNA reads TGTGCCAGCAGCTCGACGGAGAGCTCCTATAATTCACCCCTCCACTTT. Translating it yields CASSSTESSYNSPLHF.

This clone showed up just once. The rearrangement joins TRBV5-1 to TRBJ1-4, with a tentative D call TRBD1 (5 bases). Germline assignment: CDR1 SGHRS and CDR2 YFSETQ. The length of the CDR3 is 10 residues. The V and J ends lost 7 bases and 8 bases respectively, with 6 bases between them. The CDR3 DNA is TGCGCCAGCCGGGGGGAAAAACTGTTTTTT. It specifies CASRGEKLFF.

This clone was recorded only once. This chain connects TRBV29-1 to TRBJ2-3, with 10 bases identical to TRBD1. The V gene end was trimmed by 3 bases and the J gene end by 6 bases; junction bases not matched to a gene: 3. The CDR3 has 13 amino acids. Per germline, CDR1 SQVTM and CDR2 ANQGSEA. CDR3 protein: CSVEGQGMDTQYF. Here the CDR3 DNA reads TGCAGCGTTGAGGGACAGGGGATGGATACGCAGTATTTT.

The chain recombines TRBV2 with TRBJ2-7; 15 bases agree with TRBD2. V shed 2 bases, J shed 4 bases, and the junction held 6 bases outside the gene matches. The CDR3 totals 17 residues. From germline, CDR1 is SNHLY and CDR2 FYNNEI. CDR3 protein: CASSEIGLAGGPYEQYF. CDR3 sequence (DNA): TGTGCCAGCAGTGAAATTGGACTAGCGGGGGGGCCTTACGAGCAGTACTTC.

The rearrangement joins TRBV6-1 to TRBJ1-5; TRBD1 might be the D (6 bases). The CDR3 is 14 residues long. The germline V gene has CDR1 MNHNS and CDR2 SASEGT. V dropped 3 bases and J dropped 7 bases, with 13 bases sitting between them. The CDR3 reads CASSDRGYRQPQHF. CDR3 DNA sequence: TGTGCCAGCAGTGATAGGGGGTACCGACAGCCCCAGCATTTT.

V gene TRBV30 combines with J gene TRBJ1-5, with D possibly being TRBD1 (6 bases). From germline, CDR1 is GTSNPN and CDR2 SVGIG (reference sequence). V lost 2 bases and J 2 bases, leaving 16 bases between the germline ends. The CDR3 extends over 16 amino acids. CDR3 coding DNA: TGTGCCTGGAGTCTTGGAACAGGGTGGGGCAATCAGCCCCAGCATTTT. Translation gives CAWSLGTGWGNQPQHF.

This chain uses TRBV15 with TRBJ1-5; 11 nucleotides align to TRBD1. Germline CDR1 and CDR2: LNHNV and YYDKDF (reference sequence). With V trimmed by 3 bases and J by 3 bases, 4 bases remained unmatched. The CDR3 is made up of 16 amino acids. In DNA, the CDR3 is TGTGCCACCAGCAGGGGGACAGGGGGGACCAATCAGCCCCAGCATTTT. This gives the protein CATSRGTGGTNQPQHF.

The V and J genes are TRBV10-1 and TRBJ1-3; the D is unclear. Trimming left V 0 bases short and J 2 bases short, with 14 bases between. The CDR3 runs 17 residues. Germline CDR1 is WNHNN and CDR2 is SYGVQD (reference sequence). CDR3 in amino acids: CASSESTMGVTGNTIYF. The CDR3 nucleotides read TGCGCCAGCAGTGAGTCGACTATGGGAGTCACTGGAAACACCATATATTTT.

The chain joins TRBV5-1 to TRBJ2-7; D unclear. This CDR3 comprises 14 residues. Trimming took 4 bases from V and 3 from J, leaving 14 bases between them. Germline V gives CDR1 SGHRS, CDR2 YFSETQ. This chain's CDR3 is CASSPGRLFYEQYF. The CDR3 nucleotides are TGCGCCAGCAGCCCAGGACGGCTCTTCTACGAGCAGTACTTC.

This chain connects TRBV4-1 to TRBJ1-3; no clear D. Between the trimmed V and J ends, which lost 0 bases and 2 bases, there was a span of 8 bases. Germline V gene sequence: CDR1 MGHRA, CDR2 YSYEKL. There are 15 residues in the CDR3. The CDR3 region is CASSQDGGAGNTIYF. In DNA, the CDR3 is TGCGCCAGCAGCCAAGATGGAGGCGCTGGAAACACCATATATTTT.